This entry lists 26 T cell receptor beta chains sequenced from one sample in a study of CD8+CD57+ T cells in acquired aplastic anemia. Profiles of TCR beta VDJ and CDR3 were generated from a genomic DNA template. TCRdb analysed the reads with MiXCR anew, one entry per CDR3 protein. In the table there are some 160,000 distinct CDR3 sequences, 40% to 60% of which are singletons. For sequencing, patients were chosen who had shown expansion of CD8+CD57+ cells by flow cytometry. The specimen sequenced was sorted CD4+, CD8+, or CD8+CD57+ T cells (not recorded which) from PBMCs. These receptors all come from a human donor with aplastic anemia.

The V call is TRBV2, the J call TRBJ1-2; D gene unclear. Germline values: CDR1 SNHLY, CDR2 FYNNEI. V lost 6 bases, J lost 8 bases, and 19 bases lay in between. The CDR3 spans 14 residues. The chain's CDR3 is CASSSPGAPPGYTF. CDR3 in DNA: TGTGCCAGCAGCTCCCCCGGAGCTCCCCCGGGCTACACCTTC.

This clonotype turned up a few times. The V call is TRBV3-1, the J call TRBJ2-1; D gene uncertain. The germline CDR1 and CDR2 sequences are LGHDT and YNNKEL (reference sequence). The CDR3 totals 14 residues. Trimming cost V 0 bases and J 1 base, with 4 bases left between them. CDR3 protein: CASSQDSSYNEQFF. The DNA of the CDR3 is TGTGCCAGCAGCCAAGACAGTTCCTACAATGAGCAGTTCTTC.

This clonotype came up many times. J is TRBJ2-3 and V is TRBV7-3, with D maybe TRBD1 (5 bases). The germline gives CDR1 SGHTA, CDR2 FQGTGA. This CDR3 spans 14 amino acids. Trimming removed 2 bases from V and 1 base from J, with 7 bases in between. CDR3 sequence (DNA): TGTGCCAGCAGCTTAGTAGGGGGCACAGATACGCAGTATTTT. It is translated as CASSLVGGTDTQYF. Full variable domain (rest looked up from reference TRBV7-3 and TRBJ2-3): GAGVSQTPSNKVTEKGKYVELRCDPISGHTALYWYRQSLGQGPEFLIYFQGTGAADDSGLPNDRFFAVRPEGSVSTLKIQRTERGDSAVYLCASSLVGGTDTQYFGPGTRLTVL.

The V call is TRBV7-2, the J call TRBJ2-7; D not resolved. The germline V gene encodes CDR1 SGHTA and CDR2 FQGNSA. Trimming shortened V by 1 base and J by 3 bases, and 10 bases separated the two germline ends. This CDR3 has 14 amino acids. The CDR3 DNA reads as TGTGCCAGCAGCTTAGTTGCATTGGGCTACGAGCAGTACTTC. This translates into CASSLVALGYEQYF.

The V gene is TRBV20-1, the J gene TRBJ2-3; D is unclear. V dropped 6 bases and J dropped 3 bases, with 19 bases sitting between them. This CDR3 has 15 amino acids. Germline values: CDR1 DFQATT, CDR2 SNEGSKA (reference sequence). DNA of the CDR3: TGCAGTGCAGATAACCGGGTGAAGAGGACAGATACGCAGTATTTT. This gives the protein CSADNRVKRTDTQYF.

The chain has TRBV5-6 and TRBJ1-1; 9 bases are a match to TRBD1. The CDR3 consists of 13 residues. Trimming cost V 4 bases and J 11 bases; bases outside gene matches: 9. Germline CDR1 is SGHDT and CDR2 is YYEEEE. CDR3 protein: CASSTPWDRVAFF. The DNA of the CDR3 is TGTGCCAGCAGCACTCCCTGGGACAGGGTGGCTTTCTTT.

This clonotype turned up a few times. The chain carries TRBV30 and TRBJ2-3; D may be TRBD2 (5 bases). Germline V gene data show CDR1 as GTSNPN and CDR2 as SVGIG (reference sequence). The CDR3 runs 15 residues. V lost 5 bases, J lost 0 bases, and 15 bases lay in between. The CDR3 nucleotides read TGTGCCTGGGCGACGGTAGCGACTAGCACAGATACGCAGTATTTT. Translated, it gives CAWATVATSTDTQYF.

This chain links TRBV19 with TRBJ1-4; D not resolved. From germline, CDR1 is LNHDA and CDR2 SQIVND (reference sequence). This CDR3 is built from 11 residues. The V gene lost 3 bases and the J gene lost 15 bases, with 11 bases spanning the gap. CDR3: CASSILGIVFF. DNA for the CDR3: TGTGCCAGTAGTATTCTGGGGATAGTGTTTTTT.

This clonotype was observed at least ten times. This rearrangement joins TRBV11-3 to TRBJ2-7; maybe TRBD1 (6 bases). In germline, CDR1 is SGHNT, CDR2 YENEEA. V was pared by 1 base and J by 3 bases, with 13 bases between. The CDR3 contains 15 residues. This chain's CDR3 is CASSLVFVQGYEQYF. CDR3 nucleotides: TGTGCCAGCAGCTTAGTCTTTGTACAGGGCTACGAGCAGTACTTC.

The chain combines TRBV12-3 or TRBV12-4 with TRBJ2-1; 11 bases fit TRBD2. The CDR3 extends over 15 amino acids. The ends lost 3 bases at V and 5 bases at J; junction bases unmatched: 3. CDR3 nucleotide sequence: TGTGCCAGCAGTTTCCTAGCGGGAGGACACAATGAGCAGTTCTTC. It is translated as CASSFLAGGHNEQFF.

This clonotype was seen repeatedly, ten times or more. This sequence joins TRBV11-1 and TRBJ2-1; 14 positions agree with TRBD2. This CDR3 contains 17 residues. V shed 2 bases and J 6 bases; nucleotides not matched to a gene: 6. CDR1 and CDR2 (germline): SGHAT, FQDESV (reference sequence). The CDR3 nucleotides are TGTGCCAGCAGCTTACCGTCGGGGACTAGCGGGAGCAATGAGCAGTTCTTC. Protein sequence: CASSLPSGTSGSNEQFF.

The chain uses TRBV15 and TRBJ1-1, with D hard to call. The CDR3 covers 16 residues. The germline V gene has CDR1 LNHNV and CDR2 YYDKDF (reference sequence). V lost 5 bases, J lost 1 base, and 17 bases lay in between. The CDR3 nucleotides are TGTGCCACCAGCGTAAGTCAAACAGCACCGAACACTGAAGCTTTCTTT. It encodes CATSVSQTAPNTEAFF.

V is TRBV7-6 and J is TRBJ2-1; D gene ambiguous. The V end lost 2 bases, the J end lost 4 bases, and 6 bases lay between the germline ends. CDR3 length equals 13 residues. Looked up from germline, CDR1 is SGHVS and CDR2 is FNYEAQ. CDR3 sequence reads: CASSLIGYNEQFF. The CDR3 nucleotides are TGTGCCAGCAGCTTAATCGGATACAATGAGCAGTTCTTC.

The V and J genes are TRBV24-1 and TRBJ2-2, with 8 bases aligning to TRBD2. From germline, CDR1 is KGHDR and CDR2 SFDVKD. V lost 8 bases and J lost 4; bases outside the gene matches: 14. The CDR3 spans 17 residues. The DNA for the CDR3 is TGTGCCACCAACGGTCCAGGGAGCGGGAGAAGCACCGGGGAGCTGTTTTTT. Amino acids: CATNGPGSGRSTGELFF.

The chain employs TRBV10-3 and TRBJ2-1; 12 bases match TRBD2. With 6 bases clipped from V and 2 bases from J, the junction kept 8 bases outside the gene matches. The CDR3 has 17 residues. Per germline, CDR1 ENHRY and CDR2 SYGVKD. DNA of the CDR3: TGTGCCATCAGCAGCCGGACTAGCGGGGTAACCTACAATGAGCAGTTCTTC. This codes for CAISSRTSGVTYNEQFF.

This clonotype is a singleton in its sample. V is TRBV7-9 and J is TRBJ1-1, with 8 nucleotides matching TRBD1. This CDR3 comprises 15 residues. Per the germline V gene, CDR1 is SEHNR and CDR2 is FQNEAQ (reference sequence). J lost 7 bases, V lost 5 bases, and 12 bases had no gene match. The CDR3 loop is CASSRGPGQVNEAFF. CDR3 DNA sequence: TGTGCCAGCAGCCGAGGACCGGGACAGGTAAATGAAGCTTTCTTT. Full variable domain (outside the CDR3, taken from reference TRBV7-9 and TRBJ1-1): DTGVSQNPRHKITKRGQNVTFRCDPISEHNRLYWYRQTLGQGPEFLTYFQNEAQLEKSRLLSDRFSAERPKGSFSTLEIQRTEQGDSAMYLCASSRGPGQVNEAFFGQGTRLTVV.

This clonotype appeared many times. V usage is TRBV4-1 and J usage is TRBJ1-1; a possible D gene is TRBD1 (5 bases). This CDR3 contains 17 residues. V was pared by 1 base and J by 0 bases, with 15 bases between. Germline assignment: CDR1 MGHRA and CDR2 YSYEKL. For the CDR3, the DNA is TGCGCCAGCAGCCAAGGGACGAGTGGGACGGTGAACACTGAAGCTTTCTTT. As protein: CASSQGTSGTVNTEAFF.

This clonotype was seen a handful of times. The V gene is TRBV2, the J gene TRBJ1-3; D is unclear. This CDR3 contains 16 residues. Germline V gene lookup returns CDR1 SNHLY and CDR2 FYNNEI. Trimming shortened V by 8 bases and J by 2 bases, and 19 bases separated the two germline ends. The CDR3 DNA reads TGTGCCAGCTGCTTGGGCCGCGCAATGCCTGGAAACACCATATATTTT. This translates into CASCLGRAMPGNTIYF.

This clonotype was counted at least ten times. V and J are TRBV4-3 and TRBJ2-3; D gene ambiguous. V lost 0 bases to trimming and J lost 6 bases, with 13 bases between them. The V gene's germline CDR1 is LGHNA and CDR2 YSLEER. This CDR3 has 15 amino acids. CDR3 DNA sequence: TGCGCCAGCAGCCAAGATGTAGGTGGTAGGGATACGCAGTATTTT. Translation gives CASSQDVGGRDTQYF.

This chain links TRBV25-1 with TRBJ2-5, with TRBD1 matching over 12 bases. Germline loops: CDR1 MGHDK, CDR2 SYGVNS. The CDR3 spans 17 residues. The J segment lost 11 bases and the V segment lost 1 base, leaving 14 bases of the junction unmatched. The CDR3 reads CASSESIPGQGAGEQYF. CDR3 sequence (DNA): TGTGCCAGCAGTGAATCTATTCCGGGACAGGGGGCGGGGGAGCAGTACTTC.

This clonotype has at least ten counts. The chain uses TRBV29-1 and TRBJ1-2; perhaps TRBD1 as D (6 bases). V was pared by 5 bases and J by 2 bases, with 12 bases between. Germline-derived CDR1 and CDR2 are SQVTM and ANQGSEA. CDR3 length: 13 residues. This CDR3 reads CSVHRVGNYGYTF. The CDR3 nucleotides read TGCAGCGTTCACAGGGTGGGGAACTATGGCTACACCTTC.

This clonotype occurred once. The chain joins TRBV24-1 to TRBJ1-2; no clear D gene. Germline assignment: CDR1 KGHDR and CDR2 SFDVKD. Between the trimmed V and J ends, which lost 5 bases and 2 bases, there was a span of 8 bases. The CDR3 totals 13 residues. The CDR3 DNA sequence: TGTGCCACCAGTGTCCCGGGGAACTATGGCTACACCTTC. Protein product: CATSVPGNYGYTF.

The J gene is TRBJ2-3, the V gene TRBV19; weak D call: TRBD2 (5 bases). This CDR3 contains 14 residues. Germline CDR1 is LNHDA and CDR2 is SQIVND (reference sequence). V gave up 6 bases and J gave up 3 bases, with 13 bases separating them. This chain's CDR3 is CASSLLVTTDTQYF. DNA for the CDR3: TGTGCCAGTAGCCTACTAGTTACAACAGATACGCAGTATTTT. The variable domain in full, with the rest retrieved from reference TRBV19 and TRBJ2-3, is DGGITQSPKYLFRKEGQNVTLSCEQNLNHDAMYWYRQDPGQGLRLIYYSQIVNDFQKGDIAEGYSVSREKKESFPLTVTSAQKNPTAFYLCASSLLVTTDTQYFGPGTRLTVL.

V is TRBV24-1 and J is TRBJ1-2; D is undetermined. The CDR3 contains 13 residues. The ends were cut back, 5 bases at V and 5 bases at J, with 11 bases in the middle. CDR1 KGHDR and CDR2 SFDVKD come from the germline V gene. CDR3 in amino acids: CATSGWQEYGYTF. The DNA of the CDR3 is TGTGCCACCAGTGGTTGGCAGGAGTATGGCTACACCTTC.

Worth noting for this clonotype: A much larger clone differs by one base, so this may be a read error. The genes are TRBV4-1 and TRBJ2-7; D gene unclear. This CDR3 contains 13 residues. V was trimmed by 0 bases and J by 6 bases, leaving 9 bases between them. Per germline, CDR1 MGHRA and CDR2 YSYEKL. In DNA, the CDR3 is TGCGCCAGCAGCCAAGAAACCACCTGCGAGCAGTACTTC. It specifies CASSQETTCEQYF.

The genes are TRBV2 and TRBJ2-2, with D tentatively TRBD2 (7 bases). Between the trimmed V and J ends, which lost 7 bases and 2 bases, there was a span of 14 bases. The CDR3 totals 15 residues. The germline CDR1 and CDR2 sequences are SNHLY and FYNNEI. The CDR3 loop reads CASKRGGENTGELFF. In DNA form, the CDR3 reads TGTGCCAGCAAGAGGGGGGGCGAAAACACCGGGGAGCTGTTTTTT.